One T cell receptor beta chain is described in this entry. Antigen: not known. The data are from a study of shared clonotypes between healthy human individuals. Overall study context: Used for every donor were three CD4 naive, three CD4 memory, two CD8 naive and one CD8 memory plate. Points from the study as a whole: Non-shared clonotypes had lower generation probabilities than those shared by all four donors. Several donors held roughly 5% of naive CD4 clonotypes in common. Naive subsets, compared against memory subsets, generally had larger estimated richness values.

Naive CD8 isolation took CD45RO-negative cells positively selected for CCR7 and excluded terminally differentiated effector memory CD45RA+ cells. Profiled with immunoSEQ multiplex PCR; TCRdb holds only in-frame clones, not every one. The data hold about 2.2 million clones, with around 93% observed a single time. The V gene end was trimmed by 5 bases and the J gene end by 0 bases; junction bases not matched to a gene: 4. The germline V gene encodes CDR1 SEHNR and CDR2 FQNEAQ (reference sequence). CDR3 length: 15 amino acids. The sequence came from a young man in good health. Some clones in this sample may be carry-over from other donors' samples. The sequenced sample consisted of naive CD8+ T cells from PBMCs. This chain uses TRBV7-9 with TRBJ2-1, with 7 bases aligning to TRBD1. The CDR3 region has the DNA TGTGCCAGCAGCCAAACAGGGGACTCCTACAATGAGCAGTTCTTC. Translation gives CASSQTGDSYNEQFF.